This entry lists 18 T cell receptor beta chains sequenced from one sample in a study of PD-L1 blockade in urothelial cancer listed by TCRdb under 2017. Library prep was done by the immunoSEQ multiplex PCR assay. Here the immuneACCESS table is served through TCRdb, limited to in-frame sequences with V and J called. Missing clones are a known gap in these copies; in checked studies unresolved V genes cover under half, and the rest lacks a known reason. This sample holds roughly 41,000 clones; under 90% were observed only once. The ten largest clones add up to roughly 18% of the sample. Sequenced material: PBMCs, taken around atezolizumab (anti-PD-L1) treatment. The receptors stem from a man between 60 and 75 years old with urothelial cancer.

The gene calls are TRBV4-1 and TRBJ2-1; TRBD2 agrees at 14 bases. V lost 3 bases to trimming and J lost 8 bases; unmatched junction nucleotides: 3. The germline gives CDR1 MGHRA, CDR2 YSYEKL. This CDR3 contains 15 residues. CDR3 bases: TGCGCCAGCAGCCAGACTAGCGGGGGGGCTTATGAGCAGTTCTTC. Residues: CASSQTSGGAYEQFF.

J is TRBJ2-3 and V is TRBV11-2; maybe TRBD1 (5 bases). Germline lookup yields CDR1 SGHAT and CDR2 FQNNGV. Trimming took 5 bases from V and 6 from J, leaving 9 bases between them. This CDR3 is 12 amino acids long. In DNA form, the CDR3 reads TGTGCCAGCAGCCAGGGCCGGGATACGCAGTATTTT. Residues: CASSQGRDTQYF.

This chain uses TRBV11-2 with TRBJ2-7; possibly TRBD1 for D (6 bases). The CDR3 is made up of 13 amino acids. Trimming pared 5 bases from V and 6 bases from J, leaving 14 bases between. CDR1 is SGHAT, CDR2 FQNNGV, per germline. DNA of the CDR3: TGTGCCAGCAGCCAGGGGAGTGCTCCCGAGCAGTACTTC. Its translation: CASSQGSAPEQYF.

V gene TRBV7-6 combines with J gene TRBJ2-7; 7 positions agree with TRBD1. The CDR3 loop spans 15 amino acids. With 5 bases clipped from V and 0 bases from J, the junction kept 7 bases outside the gene matches. Germline V CDR1 and CDR2: SGHVS, FNYEAQ. The CDR3 sequence is CASSLRTGFSYEQYF. The DNA of the CDR3 is TGTGCCAGCAGCCTAAGGACAGGTTTCTCCTACGAGCAGTACTTC.

The V and J genes are TRBV27 and TRBJ1-3; weak D call: TRBD1 (5 bases). Trimming removed 3 bases at V and 1 base at J, with 16 bases between. The CDR3 contains 17 residues. Germline V gives CDR1 MNHEY, CDR2 SMNVEV (reference sequence). For the CDR3, the DNA is TGTGCCAGCAGTTTCCCCCCTCCGACAGTTTCTGGAAACACCATATATTTT. Translation gives CASSFPPPTVSGNTIYF.

This clone was seen only a few times. The J gene is TRBJ1-5, the V gene TRBV19, with 8 bases aligning to TRBD1. Losses at the gene ends were 5 bases for V and 3 bases for J; bases not matched to a gene: 6. Germline-derived CDR1 and CDR2 are LNHDA and SQIVND (reference sequence). The CDR3 contains 15 residues. The CDR3 loop reads CASSLGTGHNQPQHF. The CDR3 nucleotides read TGTGCCAGTAGTTTGGGGACAGGCCACAATCAGCCCCAGCATTTT.

This chain connects TRBV6-6 to TRBJ1-1; 9 bases line up with TRBD1. With V trimmed by 6 bases and J by 3 bases, 2 bases remained unmatched. Per the germline V gene, CDR1 is MNHNY and CDR2 is SVGAGI (reference sequence). CDR3 length equals 13 residues. CDR3 protein: CASRDRGDTEAFF. The DNA of the CDR3 is TGTGCCAGCAGAGACAGGGGGGACACTGAAGCTTTCTTT.

The chain joins TRBV5-6 to TRBJ2-3; 13 nucleotides match TRBD2. The germline CDR1 and CDR2 sequences are SGHDT and YYEEEE. Trimming took 5 bases from V and 7 from J; bases not matched to a gene: 7. CDR3 size: 15 residues. CDR3 sequence: CASRPGLAGENTQYF. Written as DNA, the CDR3 is TGTGCCAGCAGGCCAGGACTAGCGGGGGAAAATACGCAGTATTTT.

CDR3 in DNA: TGCGCCAGCAGCCAACTCTACCTTGGTTCCTCTGGGGCCAACGTCCTGACTTTC. Translation gives CASSQLYLGSSGANVLTF. The rearrangement uses TRBV4-1 and TRBJ2-6; D gene unclear. Trimming left V 2 bases short and J 0 bases short, with 14 bases between. Germline loops: CDR1 MGHRA, CDR2 YSYEKL. This CDR3 region has 18 residues.

The sample holds one count of this clone. The chain combines TRBV28 with TRBJ1-5, with a possible D match to TRBD1 (6 bases). CDR1 and CDR2 from the germline V gene are MDHEN and SYDVKM. Trimming removed 5 bases from V and 3 bases from J, with 17 bases in between. The CDR3 loop spans 16 amino acids. Written as DNA, the CDR3 is TGTGCCAGCAGTCCGACTAAGGGGGTGGTCAATCAGCCCCAGCATTTT. Its translation: CASSPTKGVVNQPQHF.

This chain uses TRBV6-6 with TRBJ2-3; TRBD1 matches at 10 bases. Germline values: CDR1 MNHNY, CDR2 SVGAGI (reference sequence). Trimming at V came to 2 bases and at J to 4 bases, leaving 0 bases not matched to a gene. The CDR3 sequence is 14 residues long. CDR3 nucleotides: TGTGCCAGCAGTTACGGACAGGGGGCAGATACGCAGTATTTT. It yields the protein CASSYGQGADTQYF.

This clone has just one count. The rearrangement joins TRBV7-9 to TRBJ2-7; unclear D gene. Germline assignment: CDR1 SEHNR and CDR2 FQNEAQ (reference sequence). V was trimmed by 4 bases and J by 3 bases, leaving 7 bases between them. The CDR3 runs to 12 residues. CDR3 in DNA: TGTGCCAGCAGCTCAGCTAACTACGAGCAGTACTTC. It specifies CASSSANYEQYF.

This clone showed up just once. The chain carries TRBV6-5 and TRBJ1-4; TRBD1 matches 7 bases. The V segment lost 6 bases and the J segment 4 bases; nucleotides outside the gene matches: 5. The CDR3 spans 14 residues. Germline V gene lookup returns CDR1 MNHEY and CDR2 SVGAGI. The CDR3 loop reads CASSQTGINEKLFF. The CDR3 region has the DNA TGTGCCAGCAGCCAGACAGGGATTAATGAAAAACTGTTTTTT.

This clone has only a few counts. The genes are TRBV10-2 and TRBJ1-2, with D unresolved. The CDR3 consists of 15 residues. Trimming pared 0 bases from V and 4 bases from J, leaving 12 bases between. Germline-derived CDR1 and CDR2 are WSHSY and SAAADI. CDR3 coding DNA: TGCGCCAGCAGTGAGTCCGTTCATGGGAGCTATGGCTACACCTTC. Amino acid sequence: CASSESVHGSYGYTF.

The chain couples TRBV29-1 to TRBJ2-5; D perhaps matches TRBD1 (6 bases). Deletions cut 6 bases from V and 5 bases from J, with 16 bases between. This CDR3 comprises 13 residues. The germline V gene encodes CDR1 SQVTM and CDR2 ANQGSEA. In nucleotides, the CDR3 is TGCAGCGTACCCAGGGGAGCCGGCGAGACCCAGTACTTC. It yields the protein CSVPRGAGETQYF. Variable domain in full (rest from reference TRBV29-1 and TRBJ2-5): SAVISQKPSRDICQRGTSLTIQCQVDSQVTMMFWYRQQPGQSLTLIATANQGSEATYESGFVIDKFPISRPNLTFSTLTVSNMSPEDSSIYLCSVPRGAGETQYFGPGTRLLVL.

V is TRBV6-6 and J is TRBJ1-2; 9 nucleotides align to TRBD1. The V segment lost 6 bases and the J segment 5 bases; nucleotides outside the gene matches: 7. Germline lookup yields CDR1 MNHNY and CDR2 SVGAGI (reference sequence). The CDR3 length is 14 residues. The CDR3 DNA is TGTGCCAGCAGACCGCCGGACAGGGGATATGGCTACACCTTC. Its protein is CASRPPDRGYGYTF.

J is TRBJ2-7 and V is TRBV5-1, with TRBD1 identical over 8 bases. This CDR3 contains 13 residues. J lost 4 bases, V lost 7 bases, and 7 bases had no gene match. The germline gives CDR1 SGHRS, CDR2 YFSETQ. The CDR3 is CASAQGGVYEQYF. For the CDR3, the DNA is TGCGCCAGCGCACAGGGGGGCGTTTACGAGCAGTACTTC. The whole variable domain, remainder taken from reference TRBV5-1 and TRBJ2-7, is KAGVTQTPRYLIKTRGQQVTLSCSPISGHRSVSWYQQTPGQGLQFLFEYFSETQRNKGNFPGRFSGRQFSNSRSEMNVSTLELGDSALYLCASAQGGVYEQYFGPGTRLTVT.

The rearrangement links TRBV10-2 to TRBJ1-2; D is possibly TRBD1 (6 bases). The CDR3 has 14 amino acids. Germline V gives CDR1 WSHSY, CDR2 SAAADI. Trimming took off 3 bases at V and 4 bases at J, with 12 bases between the two ends. In DNA, the CDR3 is TGCGCCAGCAGTGACCATACAGGGCTCTATGGCTACACCTTC. Translation: CASSDHTGLYGYTF.